This T cell receptor (beta chain) was recorded in a study of cytomegalovirus exposure and HLA in healthy donors. Across the study: Researchers previously reported finding roughly 120 million unique TCR beta sequences from approximately 200 million T cells.

For this clone: Its cognate antigen is unknown.

The PCR used 60 Vbeta and 13 Jbeta primers. Assay used: immunoSEQ multiplex PCR; TCRdb lists only in-frame clones, some missing. The repertoire holds 100,000 to 150,000 clones, with approximately 78% as singletons. Germline trimming cut 5 bases from V and 4 bases from J; bases unmatched to any gene: 21. Germline lookup yields CDR1 MNHEY and CDR2 SMNVEV (reference sequence). CDR3 length: 19 residues. Study findings and constraints: Analyzed later, association rates of TCRs varied across HLA loci, with DRB1 most and HLA-C fewest. Common viral pathogens (according to a later analysis) appeared linked to several of the most significant clusters.

Although they were nominally healthy when sampled, donors likely had unrecorded immune exposures. The receptor's source is a human donor in good health. The sample comprised PBMCs. J is TRBJ2-7 and V is TRBV27, with TRBD2 matching 9 bases. The CDR3 reads CASSPRAQYGAGGHYEQYF. The CDR3 nucleotides read TGTGCCAGCAGTCCCCGCGCCCAGTATGGAGCGGGAGGACATTACGAGCAGTACTTC.